This T cell receptor beta chain was recovered during a study of blood T cell repertoires in COVID-19. Study-wide background: The United States, Italy and Spain were the sources of the acute and convalescent COVID-19 samples. The analysed material was cDNA or gDNA that came from T cells, B-cell-depleted T cells, or PBMCs.

As processed by the authors: Estimated nucleated cell counts came from reference gene primer amplification. The protocol was immunoSEQ multiplex PCR, while the TCRdb copy is restricted to in-frame clones and leaves out a portion. V and J calls and clone size are given by that table; D and trimming were obtained from the DNA. The sample has approximately 230,000 clones, 82% seen once; the top ten hold 4.9%. Germline-derived CDR1 and CDR2 are SGHRS and YFSETQ. The CDR3 has 15 amino acids. With 7 bases clipped from V and 5 bases from J, the junction kept 11 bases outside the gene matches. J is TRBJ2-1 and V is TRBV5-1; 8 nucleotides line up with TRBD1. The sequencing sample was made of peripheral blood. This clonotype was sampled from a woman aged 80 or older with active or convalescent COVID-19. The CDR3 protein is CASGQLETGDNEQFF. DNA for the CDR3: TGCGCCAGCGGGCAGCTGGAGACAGGGGACAATGAGCAGTTCTTC.